The clone carrying this TCR beta chain was found once. Its antigen is unidentified. The data were obtained in a study of shared clonotypes between healthy human individuals. The study's findings and limits: Memory subsets generally showed lower estimated richness than naive subsets.

The assay was immunoSEQ multiplex PCR, and TCRdb's table has in-frame clones only and misses some. The sample lists fewer than 850,000 clones, 90% seen once, with roughly 36% in the top ten. The germline gives CDR1 MNHEY, CDR2 SMNVEV (reference sequence). There are 15 residues in the CDR3. Trimming cost V 6 bases and J 2 bases, with 16 bases left between them. Sequencing was done on a sample of memory CD8+ T cells from PBMCs. Subset here: CD45RO+ cells pooled with CCR7-negative TemRA cells. The clonotype originates from a man aged 18 to 35 in good health. Some clones in this sample may be carry-over from other donors' samples. The chain links TRBV27 to TRBJ2-5; possibly TRBD1 or TRBD2 for D (6 bases each). The CDR3 DNA sequence: TGTGCCAGCAGACCCCGGAGGGGGGCTCAAGAGACCCAGTACTTC. Its translation is CASRPRRGAQETQYF.